The 21 T cell receptor beta chains listed next were all sequenced from one sample in a study of vaccination and CD4 T cells after COVID-19. Time point: late sampling 161 to 241 days after vaccination in a few convalescent patients. Treatment noted: approximately nine-day PBMC culture with coronavirus spike peptide pools or control peptides (ViraFEST assay). These receptors' targets are unknown. Sequenced with the Oncomine TCR Beta short-read assay was DNA taken from cultured CD4+ T cells. MiXCR, applied by TCRdb to the PCR reads, yields one record per CDR3 protein. The sample includes 20,000 to 25,000 distinct CDR3 sequences, 42% of them seen just once. The sample here was CD4+ T cells from blood, cultured in vitro, taken about 7 months after SARS-CoV-2 vaccination. These receptors all stem from a human donor who had recovered from COVID-19.

The genes are TRBV27 and TRBJ1-6, with TRBD1 as a possible D gene (5 bases). V gave up 5 bases and J gave up 0 bases, with 17 bases separating them. The CDR3 is 18 residues long. CDR1 is MNHEY, CDR2 SMNVEV, per germline (reference sequence). In DNA, the CDR3 is TGTGCCAGCAGTAGGCGGGGCAGGGAAAGCTCCTATAATTCACCCCTCCACTTT. This translates into CASSRRGRESSYNSPLHF.

The chain joins TRBV19 to TRBJ1-1; 9 bases match TRBD1. Germline CDR1 LNHDA, CDR2 SQIVND (reference sequence). The junction had 5 bases not matched to a gene; V was cut back by 10 bases and J by 2 bases. This CDR3 comprises 13 residues. The CDR3 here is CATEGQGNTEAFF. CDR3 sequence (DNA): TGTGCCACCGAGGGACAGGGAAACACTGAAGCTTTCTTT. Full variable domain (remainder filled in from reference TRBV19 and TRBJ1-1): DGGITQSPKYLFRKEGQNVTLSCEQNLNHDAMYWYRQDPGQGLRLIYYSQIVNDFQKGDIAEGYSVSREKKESFPLTVTSAQKNPTAFYLCATEGQGNTEAFFGQGTRLTVV.

V and J are TRBV7-2 and TRBJ2-7; 8 bases fit TRBD1. V was clipped by 10 bases and J by 2 bases; unmatched bases: 10. Germline assignment: CDR1 SGHTA and CDR2 FQGNSA. CDR3 length: 14 residues. As DNA, the CDR3 is TGTGCCACCCAACCCGGACAGGGAACCTACGAGCAGTACTTC. Translation gives CATQPGQGTYEQYF.

The chain links TRBV24-1 to TRBJ1-5; 7 bases match TRBD1. The V gene's germline CDR1 is KGHDR and CDR2 SFDVKD. Unmatched junction bases numbered 16, after V lost 4 bases and J lost 5 bases. The CDR3 has 18 amino acids. This CDR3 is CATSDRAPATGVDQPQHF. The CDR3, as DNA: TGTGCCACCAGTGACCGAGCCCCGGCTACAGGGGTTGATCAGCCCCAGCATTTT.

The V gene is TRBV6-1, the J gene TRBJ1-5; TRBD1 might be the D (6 bases). This CDR3 contains 16 residues. CDR1 and CDR2 from the germline V gene are MNHNS and SASEGT. The V end was cut by 3 bases, the J end by 1 base, with 13 bases between. CDR3 protein: CASSEGAGASNQPQHF. For the CDR3, the DNA is TGTGCCAGCAGTGAGGGGGCGGGGGCGAGCAATCAGCCCCAGCATTTT.

The chain is built from TRBV7-2 and TRBJ2-1; possibly TRBD1 for D (5 bases). The V end was cut by 2 bases, the J end by 7 bases, with 9 bases between. This CDR3 is built from 13 residues. Germline V gene lookup returns CDR1 SGHTA and CDR2 FQGNSA. DNA of the CDR3: TGTGCCAGCAGCTTACAACAGGTGAATGAGCAGTTCTTC. This encodes CASSLQQVNEQFF.

The gene calls are TRBV7-2 and TRBJ2-5, with 8 bases identical to TRBD1. The CDR3 is made up of 14 amino acids. V shed 4 bases and J 12 bases; nucleotides not matched to a gene: 13. CDR1 SGHTA and CDR2 FQGNSA come from the germline V gene. The CDR3: CASSSGQALGGKYF. The DNA for the CDR3 is TGTGCCAGCAGCTCGGGACAGGCACTAGGTGGCAAGTACTTC.

This clonotype has just a few counts. The CDR3 is CASSGRDGGYGYTF. The CDR3 DNA reads TGTGCCAGCAGCGGAAGGGACGGCGGCTATGGCTACACCTTC. The rearrangement joins TRBV7-8 to TRBJ1-2, with D perhaps matching TRBD1 (5 bases). Germline loops: CDR1 SGHVS, CDR2 FQNEAQ. This CDR3 is 14 amino acids long. Trimming took 5 bases from V and 4 from J, leaving 14 bases between them.

This clonotype appeared a few times. The chain links TRBV7-2 to TRBJ2-7; 7 bases are a match to TRBD1. The CDR3 runs 14 residues. Germline trimming cut 8 bases from V and 0 bases from J; bases unmatched to any gene: 7. The germline CDR1 and CDR2 sequences are SGHTA and FQGNSA. The CDR3 region has the DNA TGTGCCAGCCTCCGGGACAGCAACTCCTACGAGCAGTACTTC. Protein sequence: CASLRDSNSYEQYF.

The chain couples TRBV11-2 to TRBJ2-7; 8 nucleotides agree with TRBD2. The CDR3 extends over 14 amino acids. The junction had 8 bases not matched to a gene; V was cut back by 6 bases and J by 4 bases. CDR1 is SGHAT, CDR2 FQNNGV, per germline. The CDR3 loop reads CASRMRTSTYEQYF. CDR3 nucleotide sequence: TGTGCCAGCAGAATGAGGACTAGCACTTACGAGCAGTACTTC. The variable domain in full, completed from reference TRBV11-2 and TRBJ2-7, reads EAGVAQSPRYKIIEKRQSVAFWCNPISGHATLYWYQQILGQGPKLLIQFQNNGVVDDSQLPKDRFSAERLKGVDSTLKIQPAKLEDSAVYLCASRMRTSTYEQYFGPGTRLTVT.

This clonotype was observed a few times. This rearrangement joins TRBV19 to TRBJ1-5; 10 bases are a match to TRBD1. Germline loops: CDR1 LNHDA, CDR2 SQIVND (reference sequence). There are 14 residues in the CDR3. V lost 6 bases to trimming and J lost 5 bases; unmatched junction nucleotides: 4. The CDR3: CASSRTGGYQPQHF. The CDR3 bases are TGTGCCAGTAGCCGGACAGGGGGTTATCAGCCCCAGCATTTT. The full variable domain, with the rest looked up from reference TRBV19 and TRBJ1-5, is DGGITQSPKYLFRKEGQNVTLSCEQNLNHDAMYWYRQDPGQGLRLIYYSQIVNDFQKGDIAEGYSVSREKKESFPLTVTSAQKNPTAFYLCASSRTGGYQPQHFGDGTRLSIL.

The chain links TRBV6-4 to TRBJ2-1, with D unclear. CDR1 is MRHNA and CDR2 is SNTAGT in the germline V gene. The CDR3 consists of 13 residues. With 3 bases removed from V and 6 bases from J, the gap between germline ends came to 9 bases. CDR3 region: CASSESPINEQFF. CDR3 DNA: TGTGCCAGCAGTGAATCTCCAATCAATGAGCAGTTCTTC.

The chain uses TRBV7-2 and TRBJ2-1; 8 bases agree with TRBD2. Germline V lookup: CDR1 SGHTA, CDR2 FQGNSA. The CDR3 runs 15 residues. V was clipped by 6 bases and J by 7 bases; unmatched bases: 11. The chain's CDR3 is CASRQAGVGQNEQFF. The DNA for the CDR3 is TGTGCCAGCAGGCAAGCGGGGGTGGGGCAAAATGAGCAGTTCTTC.

The chain joins TRBV7-9 to TRBJ2-1, with a weak D call TRBD2 (6 bases). The CDR3 spans 16 residues. Per the germline V gene, CDR1 is SEHNR and CDR2 is FQNEAQ (reference sequence). The V end was cut by 6 bases, the J end by 6 bases, with 21 bases between. CDR3 in DNA: TGTGCCAGCAGGGGACTGACAGCCGATCTGATCAATGAGCAGTTCTTC. It yields the protein CASRGLTADLINEQFF.

The gene calls are TRBV6-1 and TRBJ1-1, with D hard to call. This CDR3 comprises 12 residues. Germline lookup yields CDR1 MNHNS and CDR2 SASEGT. Trimming took off 10 bases at V and 0 bases at J, with 9 bases between the two ends. DNA of the CDR3: TGTGCCACCTATCTGATGAACACTGAAGCTTTCTTT. Encoded protein: CATYLMNTEAFF.

In its sample, this clonotype was seen once. The gene calls are TRBV18 and TRBJ2-7, with 8 bases lining up with TRBD2. Germline CDR1 and CDR2: KGHSH and LQKENI. The CDR3 loop spans 13 amino acids. The J segment lost 4 bases and the V segment lost 3 bases, leaving 2 bases of the junction unmatched. CDR3 loop: CASSPGGRYEQYF. In DNA, the CDR3 is TGTGCCAGCTCACCTGGCGGGAGGTACGAGCAGTACTTC.

This rearrangement joins TRBV2 to TRBJ2-1; 7 bases fit TRBD2. Losses at the gene ends were 8 bases for V and 5 bases for J; bases not matched to a gene: 9. The CDR3 is 14 amino acids. CDR1 is SNHLY, CDR2 FYNNEI, per germline. CDR3 residues: CASDGGLHDNEQFF. In DNA form, the CDR3 reads TGTGCCAGCGATGGGGGACTACACGACAATGAGCAGTTCTTC.

This clonotype has a single count. The chain couples TRBV6-2 or TRBV6-3 to TRBJ2-1, with 13 bases lining up with TRBD2. The length of the CDR3 is 17 residues. Per germline, CDR1 MNHEY and CDR2 SVGEGT. Trimming at V came to 5 bases and at J to 7 bases, leaving 11 bases not matched to a gene. The CDR3: CASSLNPGTSGINEQFF. CDR3 DNA: TGTGCCAGCAGTCTCAATCCCGGGACTAGCGGGATAAATGAGCAGTTCTTC.

The chain recombines TRBV27 with TRBJ2-1; D not certain. The germline gives CDR1 MNHEY, CDR2 SMNVEV (reference sequence). V lost 3 bases and J lost 6, with 24 bases in between. CDR3 size: 18 residues. The CDR3 spells CASSLKVLTGPLRNEQFF. The CDR3 DNA is TGTGCCAGCAGTTTGAAGGTCTTGACGGGCCCCTTACGCAATGAGCAGTTCTTC.

This clonotype was detected only a few times. The chain couples TRBV5-4 to TRBJ2-5; the match to TRBD1 covers 10 bases. Germline V gene sequence: CDR1 SGHNT, CDR2 YYREEE (reference sequence). The CDR3 covers 16 residues. V trimming: 5 bases; J trimming: 5 bases; junction bases outside the gene matches: 12. This chain's CDR3 is CASRDGTGDPWETQYF. CDR3 bases: TGTGCCAGCAGGGACGGGACAGGGGACCCCTGGGAGACCCAGTACTTC.

This chain links TRBV21-1 with TRBJ2-7; the listed D gene, TRBD1, was not tested against the DNA. TRBV21-1 is recorded as a pseudogene. This CDR3 region has 15 residues. DNA of the CDR3: TGTGCCAGCAGCAAAGCGGGGACAGATAATAACGAGCAGTACTTC. Its translation is CASSKAGTDNNEQYF.